The rows below give T cell receptor beta chains drawn from one sample of a study of shared clonotypes between healthy human individuals. The data were produced by immunoSEQ multiplex PCR, yet TCRdb's version contains in-frame clones alone and is incomplete. The repertoire includes roughly 2.4 million clones, approximately 95% of them detected once, and roughly 0.13% sits in the top ten. Sequences were obtained from naive CD4+ T cells sorted from blood. The source of these receptors is a young man in good health. The CDR3 runs from the conserved cysteine through the conserved F or W. D genes are given only for firm matches. Rows give clone size only sometimes, using once, few, many, or a class for an expanded clone.

j_call v_call clone_size d_call cdr3_nt cdr3_aa
TRBJ1-2 TRBV2 - - TGTGCCAGCCGCCGGGACACCTTATATGGCTACACCTTC CASRRDTLYGYTF
TRBJ1-2 TRBV5-8 - - TGTGCCAGCAGCCTAGGGGACCTCTATGGCTACACCTTC CASSLGDLYGYTF
TRBJ1-5 TRBV9 - - TGTGCCAGCAGCTCCTCGGGTATGGGCAATCAGCCCCAGCATTTT CASSSSGMGNQPQHF
TRBJ1-4 TRBV9 - - TGTGCCAGCAGCGTATCATCTTCGGTATATGGAACTAATGAAAAACTGTTTTTT CASSVSSSVYGTNEKLFF
TRBJ2-3 TRBV9 - - TGTGCCAGCAGCGTAGGACGGGACGGGGCAGGGGCAGATACGCAGTATTTT CASSVGRDGAGADTQYF
TRBJ2-7 TRBV2 - - TGTGCCAGCAGTGAAAGCCGTTCCTACGAGCAGTACTTC CASSESRSYEQYF
TRBJ1-4 TRBV5-1 - TRBD1 TGCGCCAGCAGCCAGATAGGGACAGGGGCTGAAAAACTGTTTTTT CASSQIGTGAEKLFF
TRBJ2-3 TRBV6-1 once TRBD2 TGTGCCAGCAGTGTCGGGGGGGCGGGCACAGATACGCAGTATTTT CASSVGGAGTDTQYF
TRBJ2-7 TRBV4-1 once - TGCGCCAGCAGCCATAGGGACTTCTACGAGCAGTACTTC CASSHRDFYEQYF
TRBJ2-5 TRBV28 - - TGTGCCAGCAGTTTAGGCACGCCTGGAGAGACCCAGTACTTC CASSLGTPGETQYF
TRBJ2-2 TRBV7-6 - - TGTGCCAGCACTTTAGGCGGAATCGCGAACACCGGGGAGCTGTTTTTT CASTLGGIANTGELFF
TRBJ1-5 TRBV30 - - TGTGCCTGGAGTTTACAGGAAAATCAGCCCCAGCATTTT CAWSLQENQPQHF
TRBJ1-4 TRBV5-1 - - TGCGCCAGCAGCTTGAGGGCAGACACTAATGAAAAACTGTTTTTT CASSLRADTNEKLFF
TRBJ2-3 TRBV7-3 - - TGTGCCAGCAGCCTAGGTCTAGTCACAGATACGCAGTATTTT CASSLGLVTDTQYF
TRBJ2-5 TRBV5-4 - TRBD2 TGTGCCAGCAGCTTAGCGGGGGGGTATGAGACCCAGTACTTC CASSLAGGYETQYF
TRBJ2-1 TRBV11-2 - - TGTGCCAGCAGCTTAGCCACGGGTGCACAGAATGAGCAGTTCTTC CASSLATGAQNEQFF
TRBJ2-1 TRBV2 - TRBD2 TGTGCCAGCACCAACTCCGGGGGGAGAGGCAATGAGCAGTTCTTC CASTNSGGRGNEQFF